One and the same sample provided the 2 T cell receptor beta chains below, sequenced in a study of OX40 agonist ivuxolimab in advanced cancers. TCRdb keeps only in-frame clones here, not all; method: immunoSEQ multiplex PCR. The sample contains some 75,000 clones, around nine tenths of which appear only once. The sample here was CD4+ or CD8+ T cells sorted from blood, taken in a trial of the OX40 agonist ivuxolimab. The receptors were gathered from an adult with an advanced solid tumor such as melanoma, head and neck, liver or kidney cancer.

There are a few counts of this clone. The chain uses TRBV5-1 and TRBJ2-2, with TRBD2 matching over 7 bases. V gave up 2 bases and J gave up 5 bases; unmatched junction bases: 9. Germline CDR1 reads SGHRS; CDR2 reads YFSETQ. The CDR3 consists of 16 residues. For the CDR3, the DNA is TGCGCCAGCAGCTTTACGGCGGGGGAACCTACCGGGGAGCTGTTTTTT. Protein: CASSFTAGEPTGELFF. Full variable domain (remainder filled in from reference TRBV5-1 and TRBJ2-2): KAGVTQTPRYLIKTRGQQVTLSCSPISGHRSVSWYQQTPGQGLQFLFEYFSETQRNKGNFPGRFSGRQFSNSRSEMNVSTLELGDSALYLCASSFTAGEPTGELFFGEGSRLTVL.

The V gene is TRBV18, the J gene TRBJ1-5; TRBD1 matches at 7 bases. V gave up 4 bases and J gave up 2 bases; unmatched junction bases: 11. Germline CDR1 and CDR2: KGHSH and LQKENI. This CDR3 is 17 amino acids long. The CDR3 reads CASSRAQGPEGNQPQHF. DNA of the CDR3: TGTGCCAGCTCACGGGCACAGGGGCCGGAGGGCAATCAGCCCCAGCATTTT.